The 25 T cell receptor beta chains listed next were all sequenced from one sample in a study of siplizumab effects on memory and regulatory T cells. Libraries were prepared by immunoSEQ multiplex PCR; TCRdb keeps only in-frame clonotypes and omits some of them. Among about 110,000 clones listed, 92% were seen once. The sample taken for sequencing was Tregs sorted from blood. These receptors were collected from a human donor in good health.

The chain carries TRBV5-1 and TRBJ2-5, with TRBD1 matching 8 bases. Trimming took 4 bases from V and 3 from J; bases not matched to a gene: 2. From germline, CDR1 is SGHRS and CDR2 YFSETQ. This CDR3 region has 13 residues. The chain's CDR3 is CASSPGGEETQYF. For the CDR3, the DNA is TGCGCCAGCAGCCCAGGGGGCGAAGAGACCCAGTACTTC.

The V gene is TRBV18, the J gene TRBJ2-5; 7 positions agree with TRBD1. The CDR3 runs to 17 residues. Germline V gene data show CDR1 as KGHSH and CDR2 as LQKENI. V trimming: 2 bases; J trimming: 1 base; junction bases outside the gene matches: 10. The CDR3 region is CASSPFLEAGGQETQYF. The CDR3 coding sequence is TGTGCCAGCTCACCATTTTTGGAGGCAGGGGGCCAAGAGACCCAGTACTTC.

V gene TRBV15 combines with J gene TRBJ2-4; maybe TRBD1 (6 bases). V dropped 1 base and J dropped 8 bases, with 15 bases sitting between them. The germline V gene encodes CDR1 LNHNV and CDR2 YYDKDF (reference sequence). CDR3 length equals 15 residues. The CDR3 is CATSRVMNRADIQYF. DNA for the CDR3: TGTGCCACCAGCAGAGTTATGAACAGGGCGGACATTCAGTACTTC.

V gene TRBV20-1 combines with J gene TRBJ2-1, with a tentative D call TRBD2 (5 bases). In germline, CDR1 is DFQATT, CDR2 SNEGSKA (reference sequence). The CDR3 has 11 amino acids. V gave up 2 bases and J gave up 8 bases, with 7 bases separating them. CDR3 in DNA: TGCAGTGCTAGATCCGGGGATGAGCAGTTCTTC. As protein: CSARSGDEQFF.

In nucleotides, the CDR3 is TGTGCTAGTGGTTTGGACGTACCCGGGGAGCTGTTTTTT. It specifies CASGLDVPGELFF. The chain combines TRBV12-5 with TRBJ2-2; the D is unclear. V was pared by 1 base and J by 6 bases, with 6 bases between. Germline V lookup: CDR1 LGHNT, CDR2 FRNRAP. This CDR3 is 13 amino acids long. The full variable domain, completed using reference TRBV12-5 and TRBJ2-2, is DARVTQTPRHKVTEMGQEVTMRCQPILGHNTVFWYRQTMMQGLELLAYFRNRAPLDDSGMPKDRFSAEMPDATLATLKIQPSEPRDSAVYFCASGLDVPGELFFGEGSRLTVL.

This clone was found a few times. V usage is TRBV19 and J usage is TRBJ1-2, with D unresolved. Deletions cut 6 bases from V and 8 bases from J, with 13 bases between. Germline CDR1 reads LNHDA; CDR2 reads SQIVND (reference sequence). The CDR3 runs to 12 residues. Written as DNA, the CDR3 is TGTGCCAGTAGCCCGCTCTCCCGGGGCTACACCTTC. Translation: CASSPLSRGYTF.

V is TRBV29-1 and J is TRBJ1-1; 10 bases agree with TRBD1. Per the germline V gene, CDR1 is SQVTM and CDR2 is ANQGSEA. Trimming cost V 7 bases and J 3 bases; bases outside gene matches: 2. The length of the CDR3 is 12 residues. Written as DNA, the CDR3 is TGCAGCGCCGGACAGGGGGACACTGAAGCTTTCTTT. Translated, it gives CSAGQGDTEAFF.

The rearrangement uses TRBV5-1 and TRBJ1-2; a possible D gene is TRBD1 (6 bases). Germline V gene lookup returns CDR1 SGHRS and CDR2 YFSETQ. This CDR3 has 15 amino acids. The V end lost 0 bases, the J end lost 4 bases, and 13 bases lay between the germline ends. The chain's CDR3 is CASSLDPTGSYGYTF. For the CDR3, the DNA is TGCGCCAGCAGCTTGGACCCCACAGGGTCCTATGGCTACACCTTC.

V and J are TRBV19 and TRBJ2-3; TRBD1 is a possible D gene (5 bases). Germline-derived CDR1 and CDR2 are LNHDA and SQIVND (reference sequence). Trimming stripped 8 bases from V and 3 bases from J, with 15 bases between. The CDR3 loop spans 14 amino acids. As DNA, the CDR3 is TGTGCCAGTCGAAGGGCAGGGAAAACAGATACGCAGTATTTT. It yields the protein CASRRAGKTDTQYF. Using reference TRBV19 and TRBJ2-3 for the parts outside the CDR3, the full variable domain is DGGITQSPKYLFRKEGQNVTLSCEQNLNHDAMYWYRQDPGQGLRLIYYSQIVNDFQKGDIAEGYSVSREKKESFPLTVTSAQKNPTAFYLCASRRAGKTDTQYFGPGTRLTVL.

The rearrangement uses TRBV4-2 and TRBJ2-7, with 9 bases aligning to TRBD1. The CDR3 contains 15 residues. The V gene end was trimmed by 3 bases and the J gene end by 3 bases; junction bases not matched to a gene: 6. CDR1 is LGHNA and CDR2 is YNFKEQ in the germline V gene. CDR3 coding DNA: TGTGCCAGCAGCCAGGCCGGGACAGGGAACTACGAGCAGTACTTC. Amino acid sequence: CASSQAGTGNYEQYF.

The chain is built from TRBV11-3 and TRBJ1-1; 9 bases agree with TRBD1. The CDR3 runs 14 residues. V was pared by 5 bases and J by 5 bases, with 6 bases of the junction left unmatched. Germline V lookup: CDR1 SGHNT, CDR2 YENEEA. The CDR3 DNA reads TGTGCCAGCAGCCCCGGGACAGGGAGGACTGAAGCTTTCTTT. Encoded protein: CASSPGTGRTEAFF.

V and J are TRBV27 and TRBJ2-2; possible D gene TRBD1, 6 bases. The CDR3 runs to 15 residues. Germline CDR1 reads MNHEY; CDR2 reads SMNVEV (reference sequence). V was cut by 2 bases and J by 4 bases, with 11 bases left in between. In nucleotides, the CDR3 is TGTGCCAGCAGTTTAACAGGGACGTTCACCGGGGAGCTGTTTTTT. It specifies CASSLTGTFTGELFF.

For the CDR3, the DNA is TGTGCCAGCAGCCAAGACAGGTTGGCCTATGGCTACACCTTC. It encodes CASSQDRLAYGYTF. V gene TRBV14 combines with J gene TRBJ1-2, with D hard to call. This CDR3 is built from 14 residues. Germline V gene lookup returns CDR1 SGHDN and CDR2 FVKESK. V lost 0 bases and J 4 bases, leaving 9 bases between the germline ends.

This chain links TRBV7-3 with TRBJ2-3, with D hard to call. Per germline, CDR1 SGHTA and CDR2 FQGTGA. The CDR3 has 12 amino acids. V was shortened by 1 base and J by 4 bases, with 3 bases between the two germline ends. CDR3 region: CASSLNPDTQYF. Written as DNA, the CDR3 is TGTGCCAGCAGCTTAAACCCAGATACGCAGTATTTT.

The V and J genes are TRBV18 and TRBJ2-1, with D perhaps TRBD1 or TRBD2 (5 bases each). Trimming cost V 3 bases and J 5 bases, with 8 bases left between them. The CDR3 is made up of 13 amino acids. The germline V gene encodes CDR1 KGHSH and CDR2 LQKENI. The CDR3 sequence: CASSPGTDNEQFF. CDR3 in DNA: TGTGCCAGCTCACCCGGGACCGACAATGAGCAGTTCTTC.

This clone came up once. V usage is TRBV21-1 and J usage is TRBJ2-2; the tabulated D call, TRBD2, remains unverified against the DNA. TRBV21-1 has pseudogene status. The CDR3 sequence is 16 residues long. CDR3 loop: CASSKWATSNTGELFF. For the CDR3, the DNA is TGTGCCAGCAGCAAATGGGCAACTAGTAACACCGGGGAGCTGTTTTTT.

The chain is built from TRBV11-2 and TRBJ2-7, with 7 bases fitting TRBD1. Germline CDR1 is SGHAT and CDR2 is FQNNGV. The CDR3 consists of 13 residues. CDR3 sequence reads: CASTRTGFYEQYF. CDR3 nucleotide sequence: TGTGCATCGACGAGGACAGGCTTCTACGAGCAGTACTTC.

The V gene is TRBV18, the J gene TRBJ1-2; D ambiguous. CDR1 and CDR2 (germline): KGHSH, LQKENI. The CDR3 runs 14 residues. V was cut by 6 bases and J by 6 bases, with 17 bases left in between. The CDR3 DNA reads as TGTGCCAGCTCTAGATACAATAGTTGGGATGGCTACACCTTC. Its translation is CASSRYNSWDGYTF. Drawing the rest from reference TRBV18 and TRBJ1-2, the complete variable domain is NAGVMQNPRHLVRRRGQEARLRCSPMKGHSHVYWYRQLPEEGLKFMVYLQKENIIDESGMPKERFSAEFPKEGPSILRIQQVVRGDSAAYFCASSRYNSWDGYTFGSGTRLTVV.

This clone occurred once. The rearrangement joins TRBV19 to TRBJ1-5; TRBD1 matches at 9 bases. This CDR3 has 15 residues. Trimming at V came to 6 bases and at J to 8 bases, leaving 11 bases not matched to a gene. Germline V lookup: CDR1 LNHDA, CDR2 SQIVND (reference sequence). The CDR3 loop reads CASREDRGVGEPQHF. The CDR3 DNA follows: TGTGCCAGTAGAGAGGACAGGGGAGTGGGAGAGCCCCAGCATTTT.

The CDR3 loop is CASLRAKPCGYTF. The CDR3 DNA reads as TGTGCCAGCTTGAGGGCCAAGCCATGTGGCTACACCTTC. This chain uses TRBV6-5 with TRBJ1-2; D unresolved. Trimming shortened V by 8 bases and J by 7 bases, and 17 bases separated the two germline ends. The CDR3 runs to 13 residues. Per germline, CDR1 MNHEY and CDR2 SVGAGI.

The genes are TRBV12-5 and TRBJ1-6, with TRBD1 as a possible D gene (5 bases). The CDR3 runs to 14 residues. Germline CDR1 and CDR2: LGHNT and FRNRAP. The V gene lost 3 bases and the J gene lost 6 bases, with 9 bases spanning the gap. For the CDR3, the DNA is TGTGCTAGTGGTTTTGGGACGGGTAATTCACCCCTCCACTTT. It specifies CASGFGTGNSPLHF.

The V and J genes are TRBV18 and TRBJ1-1, with no clear D. The CDR3 extends over 14 amino acids. Trimming took 4 bases from V and 4 from J, leaving 13 bases between them. Per germline, CDR1 KGHSH and CDR2 LQKENI. DNA of the CDR3: TGTGCCAGCTCACTCTATGACGAGGGCACTGAAGCTTTCTTT. Translation: CASSLYDEGTEAFF.

CDR3 DNA: TGCGCCAGCAGCCCGGGCCCGGGACAGGGGGCCGATACGCAGTATTTT. It is translated as CASSPGPGQGADTQYF. This chain uses TRBV5-1 with TRBJ2-3; TRBD1 matches at 12 bases. The CDR3 totals 16 residues. Germline V lookup: CDR1 SGHRS, CDR2 YFSETQ. V was clipped by 4 bases and J by 6 bases; unmatched bases: 9.

The rearrangement links TRBV4-1 to TRBJ2-5; 8 bases are a match to TRBD2. V shed 0 bases and J 3 bases; nucleotides not matched to a gene: 6. Germline CDR1 is MGHRA and CDR2 is YSYEKL. The CDR3 has 16 amino acids. The chain's CDR3 is CASSQDGKAGEETQYF. The CDR3 region has the DNA TGCGCCAGCAGCCAAGACGGGAAAGCGGGAGAAGAGACCCAGTACTTC.

CDR3 DNA sequence: TGCGCCAGCAGCCAGGCGATCGGGGAGCTGTTTTTT. Its translation is CASSQAIGELFF. The chain combines TRBV5-1 with TRBJ2-2; D gene uncertain. Trimming cost V 4 bases and J 7 bases, with 8 bases left between them. Germline V gene sequence: CDR1 SGHRS, CDR2 YFSETQ. This CDR3 has 12 residues.